The entry that follows covers one TCR beta chain sequence. Its antigen is not known. There are 15 residues in the CDR3. With 3 bases removed from V and 3 bases from J, the gap between germline ends came to 12 bases. Germline V lookup: CDR1 SGHTA, CDR2 FQGNSA. The record originates from a study of cytomegalovirus exposure and HLA in healthy donors. The PCR made use of 60 Vbeta and 13 Jbeta primers. TCRdb keeps only in-frame clones here, not all; method: immunoSEQ multiplex PCR. This table holds about 140,000 clones, roughly 80% found once. Overall study results and limits: Presence/absence analyses rested on an assumption that sequencing depth was roughly uniform across donors.

Sequencing was performed on PBMCs. The chain recombines TRBV7-2 with TRBJ1-5; maybe TRBD1 (6 bases). This sequence was found in a man aged 35 to 55 in good health and CMV-seronegative. The chain's CDR3 is CASSLETGYNQPQHF. CDR3 bases: TGTGCCAGCAGCTTGGAGACAGGATACAATCAGCCCCAGCATTTT.